This T cell receptor beta chain was obtained from a study of graft-versus-host responses after intestinal transplantation (dated by TCRdb to the early 2020s). About the full investigation: The transplants that recipients got were multivisceral, liver-intestinal, or isolated intestinal. Rather than being sequenced by the commercial service, samples from a few later patients were sequenced in-house on an Illumina MiSeq and processed with MiXCR. A cohort of approximately 23 intestinal transplant recipients, including one retransplant, was enrolled, and a few patients lacking pretransplant specimens were excluded. A peak of at least 4% donor T cells among recipient peripheral blood mononuclear cells was the definition used for donor T cell macrochimerism. To identify alloreactive clones, pre-transplant mixed lymphocyte reaction products were sequenced and then compared with unstimulated pre-transplant donor and recipient T cells. Graft-versus-host and host-versus-graft alloreactive T cell clones were tracked in the graft, circulation and bone marrow after intestinal transplantation using bulk TCR-beta CDR3 sequencing. Every recipient was given anti-thymocyte globulin induction, followed by around three years of maintenance tacrolimus and steroids.

Receptor libraries were prepared by the immunoSEQ multiplex PCR assay. For most patients, genomic DNA was isolated with the Qiagen DNeasy Blood and Tissue Kit and shipped frozen to Adaptive Biotechnologies for TCR sequencing. For most patients, high-throughput TCR-beta CDR3 sequencing of genomic DNA was performed by Adaptive Biotechnologies. Turning to the authors' computational methods: TCR sequencing data for roughly 17 patients were retrieved from Adaptive's ImmunoSEQ software; three other patients were processed with MiXCR and VDJtools. To correct CD4 versus CD8 sorting errors, any sequence found in both subsets at a frequency ratio below 5:1 was removed. CDR3 nucleotide sequences shared between donor and recipient were removed because the origin of such sequences could not be assigned. To be classed as alloreactive, a clone needed at least 2-fold expansion over unstimulated cells and a minimum CFSE-low frequency of 0.002% (template counts) or 0.001% (read counts). Clones detected in sequenced pre-transplant spleen, lymph node, or MLR CFSE-low populations of the donor or recipient were defined as mappable. Cumulative frequency of alloreactive clones was calculated as a percentage of all sequences weighted by copy number. TCRdb mirrors the immuneACCESS table, restricted to in-frame sequences. Some clones are absent from its copies; in checked studies, under half trace to an unresolved V gene, and the reason for the others is unknown. That table supplies the V and J calls and clone size; D and trimming were determined from the DNA. Across this sample there are about 120,000 clones, with approximately 92% seen only once. Around 0.12% of the sample is taken by the ten largest.

CDR1 and CDR2 are read off the germline V gene (reference sequence) as MNHNY and SVGAGI. Trimming at the junction amounts to 5 bases on V and 2 bases on J, and the germline ends lie 13 bases apart. Taken from cysteine to phenylalanine, the CDR3 has 15 residues. Just CDR3 DNA is preserved here, 45 bases in frame from base 1. As regards this clone: It lacks a known antigen. No base quality information exists; no much larger clone differs at one position.

Reading the label with the study, this specimen's time point is: cells obtained before transplantation from donor or recipient. CD3+CD4+ and CD3+CD8+ populations were FACS-sorted from unstimulated pre-transplant donor and recipient cells taken from spleen or lymph nodes. General findings and caveats noted by the study authors: Conclusions were limited by the relatively low number and heterogeneity of intestinal transplant patients. GvH clones were found in recipient bone marrow, and some of the GvH clones appeared earlier in ileal mucosa or blood, which is consistent with an intestinal mucosal origin. In the allografts of patients with donor T cell macrochimerism, GvH to HvG T cell clonal ratios were high. Peak levels of circulating GvH clones were associated with declines in HvG clones early after transplant.

The rearranged chain carries TRBV6-6 and TRBJ2-1; the D gene cannot be named for sure. Sequencing used unstimulated CD4+ T cells sorted from spleen or lymph node cells, obtained before intestinal transplant. The sequence was collected from a human donor who received an intestinal transplant. The nucleotide sequence is TGTGCCAGCAGTGGACGGGTTTCCCCCTACAATGAGCAGTTCTTC. This is translated as CASSGRVSPYNEQFF.